One sample yielded the 2 T cell receptor beta chains listed below, sequenced in a study of blood T cell repertoires in COVID-19. Measured with immunoSEQ multiplex PCR; TCRdb has only the in-frame clones, and not every one. The table lists about 140,000 clones, under 90% of them singletons. The sequencing input was peripheral blood. The receptors were sampled from a human donor in a cohort sampled during active COVID-19.

DNA of the CDR3: TGTGCCAGCAGCTCGGGACTAGCGGAGTACAATGAGCAGTTCTTC. Translated, it gives CASSSGLAEYNEQFF. This sequence joins TRBV3-1 (or the pseudogene TRBV3-2) and TRBJ2-1, with 11 bases that match TRBD2. This CDR3 region has 15 residues. CDR1 is LGHDT, CDR2 YNNKEL, per germline (reference sequence). V lost 5 bases and J lost 4; bases outside the gene matches: 4.

The V call is TRBV27, the J call TRBJ1-2; 12 positions agree with TRBD1. The ends lost 5 bases at V and 4 bases at J; junction bases unmatched: 11. Germline V gene lookup returns CDR1 MNHEY and CDR2 SMNVEV (reference sequence). This CDR3 comprises 17 residues. The CDR3: CASSRGTGGRLGYGYTF. The CDR3 DNA sequence: TGTGCCAGCAGTAGAGGGACAGGGGGCCGTCTCGGCTATGGCTACACCTTC.